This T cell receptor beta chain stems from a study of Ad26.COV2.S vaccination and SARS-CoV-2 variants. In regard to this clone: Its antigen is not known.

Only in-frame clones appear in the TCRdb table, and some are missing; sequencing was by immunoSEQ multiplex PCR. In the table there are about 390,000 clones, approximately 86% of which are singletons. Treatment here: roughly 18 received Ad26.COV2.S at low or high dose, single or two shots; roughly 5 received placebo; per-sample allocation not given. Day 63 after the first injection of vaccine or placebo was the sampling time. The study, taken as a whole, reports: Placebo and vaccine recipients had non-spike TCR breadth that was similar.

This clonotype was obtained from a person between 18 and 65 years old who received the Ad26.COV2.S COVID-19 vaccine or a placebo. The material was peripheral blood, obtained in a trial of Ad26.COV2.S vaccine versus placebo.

CDR3: CASKVLEEETQYF. The CDR3 nucleotides read TGCGCCAGCAAGGTCCTAGAAGAAGAGACCCAGTACTTC. This chain uses TRBV5-1 with TRBJ2-5; unclear D gene. The germline V gene encodes CDR1 SGHRS and CDR2 YFSETQ. V lost 6 bases to trimming and J lost 3 bases, with 12 bases between them. The CDR3 spans 13 residues.